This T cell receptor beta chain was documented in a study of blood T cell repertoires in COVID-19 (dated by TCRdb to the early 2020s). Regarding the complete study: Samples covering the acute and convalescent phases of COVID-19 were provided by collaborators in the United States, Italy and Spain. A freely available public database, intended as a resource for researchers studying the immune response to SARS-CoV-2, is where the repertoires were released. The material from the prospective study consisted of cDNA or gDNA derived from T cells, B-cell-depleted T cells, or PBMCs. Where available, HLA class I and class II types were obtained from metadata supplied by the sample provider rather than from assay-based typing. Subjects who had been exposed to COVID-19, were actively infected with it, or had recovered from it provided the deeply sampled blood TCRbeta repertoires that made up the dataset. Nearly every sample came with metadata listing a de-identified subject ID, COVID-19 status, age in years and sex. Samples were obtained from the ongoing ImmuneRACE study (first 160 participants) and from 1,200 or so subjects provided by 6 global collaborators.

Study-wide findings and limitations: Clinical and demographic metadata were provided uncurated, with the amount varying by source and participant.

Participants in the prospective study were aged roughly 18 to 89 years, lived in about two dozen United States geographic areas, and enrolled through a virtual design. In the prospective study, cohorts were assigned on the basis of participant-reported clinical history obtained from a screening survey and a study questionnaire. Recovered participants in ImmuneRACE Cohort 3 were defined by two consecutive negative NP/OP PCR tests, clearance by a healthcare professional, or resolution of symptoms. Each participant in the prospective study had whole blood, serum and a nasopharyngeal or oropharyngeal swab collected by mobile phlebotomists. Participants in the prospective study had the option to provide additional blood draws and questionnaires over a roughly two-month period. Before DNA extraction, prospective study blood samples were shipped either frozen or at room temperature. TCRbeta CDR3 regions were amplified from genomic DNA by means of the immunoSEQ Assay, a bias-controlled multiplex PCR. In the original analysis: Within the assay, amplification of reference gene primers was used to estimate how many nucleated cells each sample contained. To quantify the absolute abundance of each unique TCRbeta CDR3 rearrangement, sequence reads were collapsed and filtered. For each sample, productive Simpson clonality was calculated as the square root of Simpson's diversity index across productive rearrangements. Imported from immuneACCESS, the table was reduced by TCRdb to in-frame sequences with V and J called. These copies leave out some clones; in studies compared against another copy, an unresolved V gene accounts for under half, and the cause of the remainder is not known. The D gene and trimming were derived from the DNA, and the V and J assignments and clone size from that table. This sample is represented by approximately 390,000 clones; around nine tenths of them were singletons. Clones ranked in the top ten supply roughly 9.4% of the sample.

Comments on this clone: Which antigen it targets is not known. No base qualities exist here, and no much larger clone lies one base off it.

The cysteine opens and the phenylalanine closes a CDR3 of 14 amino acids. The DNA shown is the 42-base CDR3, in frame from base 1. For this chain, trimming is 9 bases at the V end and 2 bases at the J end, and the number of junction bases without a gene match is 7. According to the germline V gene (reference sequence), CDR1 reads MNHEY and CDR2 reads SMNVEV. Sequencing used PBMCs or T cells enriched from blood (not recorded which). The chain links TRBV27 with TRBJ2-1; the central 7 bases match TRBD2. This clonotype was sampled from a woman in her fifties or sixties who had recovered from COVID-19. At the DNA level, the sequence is TGTGCCAGTCACGGGGGGATGACCTACAATGAGCAGTTCTTC. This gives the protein CASHGGMTYNEQFF.